The 14 T cell receptor beta chains presented below share a single source sample, sequenced in a study of neoadjuvant nivolumab and ipilimumab in lung cancer. TCRdb's table, derived via immunoSEQ multiplex PCR, lists solely in-frame clones and lacks some. The table records approximately 29,000 clones, 90% of them present only once. This specimen consisted of peripheral blood, obtained after neoadjuvant nivolumab, alone or with ipilimumab, at or shortly before surgery. Receptors originate from an adult with non-small cell lung cancer.

The V call is TRBV2, the J call TRBJ2-3; perhaps TRBD2 as D (5 bases). Deletions cut 8 bases from V and 7 bases from J, with 7 bases between. The CDR3 is 10 residues long. Germline CDR1 reads SNHLY; CDR2 reads FYNNEI. CDR3 region: CASGSYTQYF. DNA for the CDR3: TGTGCCAGCGGGAGTTATACGCAGTATTTT.

The chain is built from TRBV2 and TRBJ1-5, with TRBD1 matching over 7 bases. The V gene end was trimmed by 6 bases and the J gene end by 9 bases; junction bases not matched to a gene: 11. Germline V gene data show CDR1 as SNHLY and CDR2 as FYNNEI. The length of the CDR3 is 14 residues. The CDR3 is CASSSDRAGRPQHF. As DNA, the CDR3 is TGTGCCAGCAGCTCCGACAGGGCCGGCAGGCCCCAGCATTTT.

The chain employs TRBV6-1 and TRBJ2-5, with 9 positions matching TRBD1. The length of the CDR3 is 15 residues. V lost 4 bases to trimming and J lost 3 bases; unmatched junction nucleotides: 6. Germline lookup yields CDR1 MNHNS and CDR2 SASEGT. CDR3 bases: TGTGCCAGCAGTGCCGACAGGGGGTATGAAGAGACCCAGTACTTC. Translating it yields CASSADRGYEETQYF.

The V gene is TRBV7-8, the J gene TRBJ1-2; possible D gene TRBD1, 5 bases. V was trimmed by 5 bases and J by 4 bases, leaving 17 bases between them. Germline V gene sequence: CDR1 SGHVS, CDR2 FQNEAQ. This CDR3 has 15 amino acids. This CDR3 is CASSPTRSQGYGYTF. The CDR3 DNA follows: TGTGCCAGCAGCCCCACCCGGAGCCAGGGCTATGGCTACACCTTC.

The rearrangement joins TRBV7-9 to TRBJ2-2; TRBD2 agrees at 10 bases. CDR3 length: 17 residues. V trimming: 4 bases; J trimming: 6 bases; junction bases outside the gene matches: 11. Germline lookup yields CDR1 SEHNR and CDR2 FQNEAQ (reference sequence). This chain's CDR3 is CASSSLLPSGGAGELFF. The CDR3 DNA reads TGTGCCAGCAGCTCACTACTCCCCAGCGGGGGGGCCGGGGAGCTGTTTTTT.

The chain combines TRBV18 with TRBJ2-2; D unclear. V dropped 3 bases and J dropped 1 base, with 6 bases sitting between them. The CDR3 spans 14 residues. Germline V gives CDR1 KGHSH, CDR2 LQKENI. The CDR3 loop is CASSPPQNTGELFF. DNA of the CDR3: TGTGCCAGCTCACCTCCTCAGAACACCGGGGAGCTGTTTTTT.

This clone was recorded once. The V gene is TRBV5-6, the J gene TRBJ1-4, with D tentatively TRBD1 (5 bases). The length of the CDR3 is 16 residues. CDR1 SGHDT and CDR2 YYEEEE come from the germline V gene. V was cut by 0 bases and J by 2 bases, with 11 bases left in between. The CDR3 protein is CASSLAIGHTNEKLFF. The CDR3 coding sequence is TGTGCCAGCAGCTTGGCCATTGGACATACTAATGAAAAACTGTTTTTT.

The chain joins TRBV9 to TRBJ2-5; TRBD1 matches at 8 bases. CDR3 length: 15 residues. The germline gives CDR1 SGDLS, CDR2 YYNGEE. With 4 bases clipped from V and 5 bases from J, the junction kept 10 bases outside the gene matches. The DNA for the CDR3 is TGTGCCAGCAGCCCTTCCCAGGGGGCAAGGGAGACCCAGTACTTC. This gives the protein CASSPSQGARETQYF.

The chain is built from TRBV5-4 and TRBJ2-2; D remains unclear. The CDR3 totals 13 residues. Trimming took off 2 bases at V and 2 bases at J, with 4 bases between the two ends. The germline CDR1 and CDR2 sequences are SGHNT and YYREEE (reference sequence). The CDR3 region is CASSLQNTGELFF. DNA for the CDR3: TGTGCCAGCAGCTTACAAAACACCGGGGAGCTGTTTTTT.

The CDR3 coding sequence is TGCGCCAGCAGCCTCACGAGGGGAAGGGGTTATAGCAATCAGCCCCAGCATTTT. It yields the protein CASSLTRGRGYSNQPQHF. The genes are TRBV4-3 and TRBJ1-5; a weak D match, TRBD1 (5 bases). V was trimmed by 4 bases and J by 0 bases, leaving 19 bases between them. Germline CDR1 and CDR2: LGHNA and YSLEER. This CDR3 has 18 residues.

To note about this clone: The junction departs from the called germline gene at one end, perhaps through a read error. V is TRBV4-2 and J is TRBJ2-1, with 8 bases lining up with TRBD2. The CDR3 is 17 amino acids. The V gene's germline CDR1 is LGHNA and CDR2 YNFKEQ. This chain's CDR3 is CASSQEERGPTYNEQFF. The DNA for the CDR3 is TGTGCCAGCAGCCAAGAAGAGCGGGGGCCAACCTATAATGAGCAGTTCTTC.

The CDR3 here is CASSWARLGTQYF. The CDR3 DNA sequence: TGTGCCAGCAGCTGGGCCCGTTTAGGAACCCAGTACTTC. The genes are TRBV5-6 and TRBJ2-5; no firm D call. The CDR3 is 13 residues long. The V and J ends lost 3 bases and 8 bases respectively, with 14 bases between them. Germline assignment: CDR1 SGHDT and CDR2 YYEEEE.

This chain joins TRBV27 and TRBJ1-1, with TRBD1 identical over 7 bases. This CDR3 region has 12 residues. Germline V gives CDR1 MNHEY, CDR2 SMNVEV (reference sequence). V was clipped by 5 bases and J by 11 bases; unmatched bases: 8. The DNA of the CDR3 is TGTGCCAGCAGTCGACAGGGTCAAGAGGCTTTCTTT. Translating it yields CASSRQGQEAFF.

The gene calls are TRBV29-1 and TRBJ1-2; D gene uncertain. Germline lookup yields CDR1 SQVTM and CDR2 ANQGSEA. The length of the CDR3 is 13 residues. Trimming removed 8 bases at V and 0 bases at J, with 13 bases between. The CDR3: CSIRRSTNYGYTF. DNA of the CDR3: TGCAGCATTCGACGGTCCACTAACTATGGCTACACCTTC.